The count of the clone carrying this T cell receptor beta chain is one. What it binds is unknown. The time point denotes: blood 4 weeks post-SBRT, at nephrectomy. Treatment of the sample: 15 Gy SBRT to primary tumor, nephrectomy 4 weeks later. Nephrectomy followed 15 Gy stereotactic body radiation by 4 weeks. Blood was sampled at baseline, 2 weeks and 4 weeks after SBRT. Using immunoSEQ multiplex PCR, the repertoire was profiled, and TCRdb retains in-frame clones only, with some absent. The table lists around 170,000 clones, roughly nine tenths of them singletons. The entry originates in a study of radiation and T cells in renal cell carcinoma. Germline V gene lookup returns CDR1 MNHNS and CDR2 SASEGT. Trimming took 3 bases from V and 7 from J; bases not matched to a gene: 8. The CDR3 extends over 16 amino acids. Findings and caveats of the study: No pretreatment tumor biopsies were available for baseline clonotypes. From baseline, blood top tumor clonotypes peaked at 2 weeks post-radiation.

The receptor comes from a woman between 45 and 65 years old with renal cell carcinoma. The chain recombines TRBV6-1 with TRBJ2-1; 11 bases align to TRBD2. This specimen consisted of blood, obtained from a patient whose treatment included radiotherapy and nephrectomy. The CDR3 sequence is CASSDQTSGGWNEQFF. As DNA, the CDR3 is TGTGCCAGCAGTGACCAAACTAGCGGGGGATGGAATGAGCAGTTCTTC.